These 25 T cell receptor beta chains came from one sample sequenced in a study of metastatic and nonmetastatic thyroid tumors. There were no patients who had received any treatment before thyroid surgery. TCRdb reanalyzed the PCR reads with MiXCR. The sample contains roughly 75,000 clones, approximately 12% of which appear only once. Sequencing was carried out using tumor tissue. All receptors come from a female donor with papillary thyroid cancer or a benign thyroid nodule (not recorded which). Some clones in this sample may be carry-over from other donors' samples.

Turning to this clone: A much bigger clone sits one base away, suggesting this may be a read error. The same CDR3 can be traced to other DNA sequences in this sample. The chain couples TRBV5-1 to TRBJ2-1; no clear D. Germline assignment: CDR1 SGHRS and CDR2 YFSETQ. The CDR3 consists of 16 residues. CDR3 nucleotides: TGCGCCAGCAGCTTCGCGACAATGAGCTCCTACAACGAGCAGTTCTTC. The encoded protein is CASSFATMSSYNEQFF.

This clone was seen more than once but under ten times. A read error may be the cause here, since a much bigger clone is one base away. The same CDR3 can be traced to other DNA sequences in this sample. The V and J genes are TRBV12-5 and TRBJ2-1; D is ambiguous. CDR3 size: 12 residues. Between the trimmed V and J ends, which lost 3 bases and 12 bases, there was a span of 12 bases. From germline, CDR1 is LGHNT and CDR2 FRNRAP. CDR3 residues: CASGLALDGQFF. The CDR3 region has the DNA TGTGCTAGTGGTTTAGCCTTGGACGGGCAGTTCTTC.

This clone was detected ten times or more. The chain uses TRBV24-1 and TRBJ2-1; 11 nucleotides align to TRBD2. Germline-derived CDR1 and CDR2 are KGHDR and SFDVKD. Trimming took 0 bases from V and 0 from J; bases not matched to a gene: 3. This CDR3 has 18 amino acids. CDR3 loop: CATSDLSSGGYSYNEQFF. In nucleotides, the CDR3 is TGTGCCACCAGTGATTTGTCTAGCGGGGGGTACTCCTACAATGAGCAGTTCTTC.

This clone was found many times. The rearrangement uses TRBV6-1 and TRBJ2-7; TRBD1 matches at 9 bases. Germline V lookup: CDR1 MNHNS, CDR2 SASEGT. V gave up 2 bases and J gave up 7 bases; unmatched junction bases: 3. The CDR3 length is 13 residues. In DNA form, the CDR3 reads TGTGCCAGCAGTGAAAACAGGGGGCGAGAGCAGTACTTC. This translates into CASSENRGREQYF.

This clone was seen many times. The CDR3 nucleotides read TGTGCCAGCAGTTCCCCCCAACATAGCGGGAGGCGGAGCACCGGGGAGCTGTTTTTT. This encodes CASSSPQHSGRRSTGELFF. The gene calls are TRBV6-2 or TRBV6-3 and TRBJ2-2; 10 bases match TRBD2. The junction had 15 bases not matched to a gene; V was cut back by 4 bases and J by 4 bases. The CDR3 has 19 amino acids. Germline assignment: CDR1 MNHEY and CDR2 SVGEGT.

This clone was seen ten or more times. The V call is TRBV9, the J call TRBJ1-1; D is unresolved. Germline assignment: CDR1 SGDLS and CDR2 YYNGEE. Trimming removed 4 bases at V and 1 base at J, with 20 bases between. The CDR3 is 17 amino acids. In nucleotides, the CDR3 is TGTGCCAGCAGCCCTAGGGTAGGGTTTGAGGGGAACACTGAAGCTTTCTTT. This translates into CASSPRVGFEGNTEAFF.

In this sample, this clone turned up many times. This chain connects TRBV3-1 to TRBJ2-7, with TRBD2 identical over 9 bases. Per germline, CDR1 LGHDT and CDR2 YNNKEL (reference sequence). V dropped 1 base and J dropped 6; count of bases not matched to a gene: 10. The CDR3 loop spans 16 amino acids. The CDR3 protein is CASSQGRGGTSSEQYF. CDR3 DNA: TGTGCCAGCAGCCAAGGCCGTGGGGGGACTAGCTCCGAGCAGTACTTC.

This clone has only one observation. Sequence at one end of the junction differs from germline and may be a read error. The V gene is TRBV7-2, the J gene TRBJ2-5; D not resolved. Germline CDR1 SGHTA, CDR2 FQGNSA. The CDR3 has 17 amino acids. The CDR3 here is CASNQPSVSRRQVTQYF. For the CDR3, the DNA is TGTGCCAGCAACCAACCCTCGGTGTCCCGGCGACAAGTGACCCAGTACTTC. Supplemented by reference TRBV7-2 and TRBJ2-5, the full variable domain reads GAGVSQSPSNKVTEKGKDVELRCDPISGHTALYWYRQSLGQGLEFLIYFQGNSAPDKSGLPSDRFSAERTGGSVSTLTIQRTQQEDSAVYLCASNQPSVSRRQVTQYFGPGTRLLVL.

V is TRBV7-2 and J is TRBJ2-1; D gene ambiguous. This CDR3 region has 12 residues. Germline V lookup: CDR1 SGHTA, CDR2 FQGNSA. Between the trimmed V and J ends, which lost 4 bases and 11 bases, there was a span of 12 bases. CDR3 sequence: CASSSYSAQQFF. The CDR3 nucleotides read TGTGCCAGCAGCTCTTACTCCGCTCAGCAGTTCTTC.

This clone was found many times. Other DNA sequences within the sample encode an identical CDR3. The chain links TRBV27 to TRBJ1-4; TRBD1 is a possible D gene (5 bases). CDR3 length equals 15 residues. Germline loops: CDR1 MNHEY, CDR2 SMNVEV (reference sequence). V lost 7 bases and J lost 5, with 17 bases in between. This CDR3 is CASMASRQSNEKLFF. CDR3 bases: TGTGCCAGCATGGCGTCGAGACAGTCGAATGAAAAACTGTTTTTT.

This clone appeared many times. The gene calls are TRBV5-4 and TRBJ2-7, with D uncertain. CDR1 and CDR2 (germline): SGHNT, YYREEE (reference sequence). This CDR3 has 14 residues. Trimming pared 0 bases from V and 5 bases from J, leaving 12 bases between. The CDR3 spells CASSLDGRRHEQYF. Written as DNA, the CDR3 is TGTGCCAGCAGCTTGGATGGTAGGCGGCACGAGCAGTACTTC.

Regarding this clone: Just one base apart from a much larger clone, this may be a read error. This chain uses TRBV6-1 with TRBJ1-2; 7 bases fit TRBD1. The CDR3 totals 13 residues. V lost 6 bases to trimming and J lost 6 bases; unmatched junction nucleotides: 7. Germline V gives CDR1 MNHNS, CDR2 SASEGT. CDR3 sequence (DNA): TGTGCCAGCAGAACAGGGGTTAGTGATGGCTACACCTTC. It yields the protein CASRTGVSDGYTF.

This clone was counted many times. The chain employs TRBV7-9 and TRBJ2-1; 9 nucleotides line up with TRBD2. Germline V gene lookup returns CDR1 SEHNR and CDR2 FQNEAQ (reference sequence). The CDR3 loop spans 16 amino acids. V was clipped by 2 bases and J by 10 bases; unmatched bases: 12. This CDR3 is CASSLWGSGRPVEQFF. CDR3 bases: TGTGCCAGCAGCTTATGGGGGAGCGGGAGGCCCGTGGAGCAGTTCTTC.

At least ten counts were recorded for this clone. This chain joins TRBV5-1 and TRBJ1-1; 7 bases are a match to TRBD1. Trimming took 4 bases from V and 0 from J; bases not matched to a gene: 6. Germline assignment: CDR1 SGHRS and CDR2 YFSETQ. The CDR3 is made up of 15 amino acids. Here the CDR3 reads CASSRGTVMNTEAFF. CDR3 bases: TGCGCCAGCAGCCGCGGGACAGTCATGAACACTGAAGCTTTCTTT.

The chain uses TRBV7-3 and TRBJ2-3, with 9 bases fitting TRBD1. The CDR3 contains 16 residues. J lost 3 bases, V lost 4 bases, and 8 bases had no gene match. The germline V gene encodes CDR1 SGHTA and CDR2 FQGTGA. The CDR3 region is CASSSAGTGLTDTQYF. CDR3 DNA: TGTGCCAGCAGCTCCGCCGGGACAGGGCTTACAGATACGCAGTATTTT.

Comment on this clone: A much larger clone sits a single nucleotide away, making a read error possible. This same CDR3 is encoded by further DNA sequences in the sample. The rearrangement uses TRBV5-1 and TRBJ1-1; tentative D call: TRBD1 (5 bases). V was cut by 1 base and J by 1 base, with 11 bases left in between. This CDR3 contains 15 residues. The germline gives CDR1 SGHRS, CDR2 YFSETQ. The CDR3 region is CASSLFRDGNTEAFF. Here the CDR3 DNA reads TGCGCCAGCAGCTTGTTCAGGGACGGGAACACTGAAGCTTTCTTT.

The sample holds a few counts of this clone. This sequence may be a read error, since a much larger clone differs from it by one base. At the DNA level, this CDR3 is encoded by other sequences in the same sample as well. The chain recombines TRBV7-8 with TRBJ2-4; D not resolved. The CDR3 covers 15 residues. Germline CDR1 SGHVS, CDR2 FQNEAQ. Between the trimmed V and J ends, which lost 1 base and 3 bases, there was a span of 10 bases. The CDR3: CASSLGGVDKNIQYF. CDR3 sequence (DNA): TGTGCCAGCAGCTTAGGAGGAGTAGACAAAAACATTCAGTACTTC. Full variable domain (missing parts from reference TRBV7-8 and TRBJ2-4): GAGVSQSPRYKVAKRGQDVALRCDPISGHVSLFWYQQALGQGPEFLTYFQNEAQLDKSGLPSDRFFAERPEGSVSTLKIQRTQQEDSAVYLCASSLGGVDKNIQYFGAGTRLSVL.

This clone came up many times. V gene TRBV7-3 combines with J gene TRBJ1-1, with a possible D match to TRBD1 (5 bases). The CDR3 spans 15 residues. The germline V gene has CDR1 SGHTA and CDR2 FQGTGA. Between the trimmed V and J ends, which lost 5 bases and 1 base, there was a span of 14 bases. The CDR3 sequence is CASSPQADRNTEAFF. CDR3 sequence (DNA): TGTGCCAGCAGCCCCCAGGCCGACAGGAACACTGAAGCTTTCTTT. Full variable domain (missing parts from reference TRBV7-3 and TRBJ1-1): GAGVSQTPSNKVTEKGKYVELRCDPISGHTALYWYRQSLGQGPEFLIYFQGTGAADDSGLPNDRFFAVRPEGSVSTLKIQRTERGDSAVYLCASSPQADRNTEAFFGQGTRLTVV.

Concerning this clone itself: A much larger clone sits a single nucleotide away, making a read error possible. The chain uses TRBV29-1 and TRBJ2-1; 9 bases align to TRBD2. This CDR3 spans 14 amino acids. With V trimmed by 5 bases and J by 9 bases, 11 bases remained unmatched. Germline V gene lookup returns CDR1 SQVTM and CDR2 ANQGSEA. The CDR3 nucleotides read TGCAGCGTTCGCCTAGCGGGAACTTCAGGTGAGCAGTTCTTC. Its translation is CSVRLAGTSGEQFF.

This clone was picked up a small number of times. The gene calls are TRBV20-1 and TRBJ2-5, with TRBD2 matching 12 bases. Trimming took 0 bases from V and 4 from J; bases not matched to a gene: 6. Germline loops: CDR1 DFQATT, CDR2 SNEGSKA (reference sequence). This CDR3 comprises 16 residues. CDR3 in amino acids: CSARDPGLAGVETQYF. CDR3 nucleotides: TGCAGTGCTAGAGACCCGGGACTAGCGGGTGTAGAGACCCAGTACTTC.

This clone was seen ten or more times. Other DNA sequences of this sample code for an identical CDR3. The chain employs TRBV27 and TRBJ2-1, with D perhaps assigned TRBD1 or TRBD2 (5 bases each). Looked up from germline, CDR1 is MNHEY and CDR2 is SMNVEV (reference sequence). The ends were cut back, 3 bases at V and 8 bases at J, with 26 bases in the middle. The CDR3 has 18 amino acids. CDR3 residues: CASSFRDRPVVGLHEQFF. The CDR3 coding sequence is TGTGCCAGCAGTTTCAGGGACCGACCCGTGGTTGGGTTGCATGAGCAGTTCTTC.

On this clone: Lacking the conserved final phenylalanine or tryptophan, this CDR3 likely reflects a read error. The rearrangement uses TRBV20-1 and TRBJ2-7, with D unresolved. The CDR3 consists of 12 residues. Germline CDR1 and CDR2: DFQATT and SNEGSKA (reference sequence). V was shortened by 5 bases and J by 3 bases, with 11 bases between the two germline ends. In nucleotides, the CDR3 is TGCAGTGCTTATGTAGCTGGCTACGAGCAGTACCTC. This sequence encodes CSAYVAGYEQYL.

This clone occurred many times. This sequence joins TRBV20-1 and TRBJ2-2; D remains ambiguous. Germline-derived CDR1 and CDR2 are DFQATT and SNEGSKA (reference sequence). This CDR3 contains 14 residues. V dropped 3 bases and J dropped 5 bases, with 13 bases sitting between them. The CDR3 DNA reads as TGCAGTGCTAGCTCCCCTCGACGGACCGGGGAGCTGTTTTTT. Translating gives CSASSPRRTGELFF.

This clone was observed many times. The rearrangement uses TRBV10-2 and TRBJ2-6; D gene ambiguous. CDR1 and CDR2 (germline): WSHSY, SAAADI. This CDR3 spans 14 amino acids. V lost 8 bases, J lost 0 bases, and 8 bases lay in between. The CDR3 sequence: CASLRDSGANVLTF. CDR3 sequence (DNA): TGCGCCAGCCTCAGAGACTCTGGGGCCAACGTCCTGACTTTC.

This clone was seen at least ten times. This sequence joins TRBV20-1 and TRBJ2-7; D call uncertain. The CDR3 loop spans 13 amino acids. CDR1 and CDR2 from the germline V gene are DFQATT and SNEGSKA (reference sequence). Trimming removed 0 bases at V and 0 bases at J, with 6 bases between. CDR3 sequence: CSARDLGSYEQYF. The CDR3, as DNA: TGCAGTGCTAGAGATCTTGGCTCCTACGAGCAGTACTTC.